This is a list of T cell receptor beta chains from one sample in a study of beta chain features in type 1 diabetes. TCRdb keeps only in-frame clones here, not all; method: immunoSEQ multiplex PCR. Among 400,000 to 600,000 clones, approximately 28% were seen once, and the ten largest hold 0.05% to 0.065%. Sequencing was carried out using naive CD4+ T cells from blood. These receptors originate from a young man in good health. Both conserved end residues are part of each CDR3. A D gene is named only where the DNA matches it firmly. Size is omitted from some rows. Given values are once, few, many or a class for expanded clones.

j_call: TRBJ1-1; d_call: -; clone_size: few; v_call: TRBV5-1; cdr3_nt: TGCGCCAGCAGCTTACAGGGATTTAACACTGAAGCTTTCTTT; cdr3_aa: CASSLQGFNTEAFF
j_call: TRBJ1-1; d_call: -; clone_size: -; v_call: TRBV10-3; cdr3_nt: TGTGCCATCAGTGGACAGGCCGGCACTGAAGCTTTCTTT; cdr3_aa: CAISGQAGTEAFF
j_call: TRBJ2-1; d_call: TRBD1; clone_size: few; v_call: TRBV4-2; cdr3_nt: TGTGCCAGCAGCCGGGACAGGGGGAACAATGAGCAGTTCTTC; cdr3_aa: CASSRDRGNNEQFF
j_call: TRBJ2-5; d_call: TRBD1; clone_size: few; v_call: TRBV7-2; cdr3_nt: TGTGCCAGCAGCTTAGAGGGACAGGGGAGGTCCCAGTACTTC; cdr3_aa: CASSLEGQGRSQYF
j_call: TRBJ2-5; d_call: -; clone_size: -; v_call: TRBV7-9; cdr3_nt: TGTGCCAGCAGCCCGTACCAAGAGACCCAGTACTTC; cdr3_aa: CASSPYQETQYF
j_call: TRBJ2-7; d_call: TRBD2; clone_size: -; v_call: TRBV10-3; cdr3_nt: TGTGCCATCAGTTGGACTAGCGGGATGGGCGAGCAGTACTTC; cdr3_aa: CAISWTSGMGEQYF
j_call: TRBJ2-5; d_call: -; clone_size: -; v_call: TRBV29-1; cdr3_nt: TGCAGCGTTGAACGGAGCTGGAGTCAAGAGACCCAGTACTTC; cdr3_aa: CSVERSWSQETQYF
j_call: TRBJ1-4; d_call: -; clone_size: few; v_call: TRBV30; cdr3_nt: TGTGCCTGGAGTAGGAGCAGGGTTAATGAAAAACTGTTTTTT; cdr3_aa: CAWSRSRVNEKLFF
j_call: TRBJ2-1; d_call: TRBD1; clone_size: few; v_call: TRBV30; cdr3_nt: TGTGCCTGGGAACAGGGGAGCTCCTACAATGAGCAGTTCTTC; cdr3_aa: CAWEQGSSYNEQFF
j_call: TRBJ2-7; d_call: TRBD1; clone_size: -; v_call: TRBV30; cdr3_nt: TGTGCCTGGAGGTACACCGGGACAGGTGAGCAGTACTTC; cdr3_aa: CAWRYTGTGEQYF
j_call: TRBJ2-1; d_call: -; clone_size: few; v_call: TRBV20-1; cdr3_nt: TGCAGTGCTAGATGGTACAATGAGCAGTTCTTC; cdr3_aa: CSARWYNEQFF
j_call: TRBJ2-1; d_call: TRBD2; clone_size: few; v_call: TRBV7-3; cdr3_nt: TGTGCCAGCAGCCAATTCGGGACTAGCGGAAATGAGCAGTTCTTC; cdr3_aa: CASSQFGTSGNEQFF
j_call: TRBJ1-4; d_call: TRBD1; clone_size: -; v_call: TRBV10-3; cdr3_nt: TGTGCCATCAGTCAGGACAGGGTTGATGAAAAACTGTTTTTT; cdr3_aa: CAISQDRVDEKLFF
j_call: TRBJ1-5; d_call: -; clone_size: -; v_call: TRBV7-2; cdr3_nt: TGTGCCAGCAGCTTAGACGGGGGTGGTCAGCCCCAGCATTTT; cdr3_aa: CASSLDGGGQPQHF
j_call: TRBJ2-1; d_call: TRBD1; clone_size: -; v_call: TRBV9; cdr3_nt: TGTGCCAGCAGCCCTAGGACAGGGGCGTACAATGAGCAGTTCTTC; cdr3_aa: CASSPRTGAYNEQFF
j_call: TRBJ2-7; d_call: -; clone_size: -; v_call: TRBV5-1; cdr3_nt: TGCGCCAGCAGTTATGAAGGGAGCTACGAGCAGTACTTC; cdr3_aa: CASSYEGSYEQYF
j_call: TRBJ1-1; d_call: TRBD1; clone_size: -; v_call: TRBV29-1; cdr3_nt: TGCAGCGCAGACGACGACAGGGAGAACACTGAAGCTTTCTTT; cdr3_aa: CSADDDRENTEAFF
j_call: TRBJ2-1; d_call: -; clone_size: -; v_call: TRBV7-3; cdr3_nt: TGTGCCAGCAGCTTGGGCCCTCAATACAATGAGCAGTTCTTC; cdr3_aa: CASSLGPQYNEQFF
j_call: TRBJ1-5; d_call: TRBD1; clone_size: -; v_call: TRBV7-8; cdr3_nt: TGTGCCAGCAGCCCCCGGACCCTGGAATTCCCGACAGGGCGAAATCAGCCCCAGCATTTT; cdr3_aa: CASSPRTLEFPTGRNQPQHF
j_call: TRBJ2-7; d_call: -; clone_size: -; v_call: TRBV30; cdr3_nt: TGTGCCGTAAGGCCTGTTGGGGGCGAGCAGTACTTC; cdr3_aa: CAVRPVGGEQYF
j_call: TRBJ1-1; d_call: -; clone_size: -; v_call: TRBV10-3; cdr3_nt: TGTGCCATCAGTTCGGGAGGGCGCACTGAAGCTTTCTTT; cdr3_aa: CAISSGGRTEAFF
j_call: TRBJ2-6; d_call: -; clone_size: -; v_call: TRBV9; cdr3_nt: TGTGCCAGCAGCGGCTCCCCCCCGGGGGCCAACGTCCTGACTTTC; cdr3_aa: CASSGSPPGANVLTF
j_call: TRBJ2-5; d_call: -; clone_size: few; v_call: TRBV7-9; cdr3_nt: TGTGCCAGCAGCTTAATTCGGGGGAGCAGGGCCCAGTACTTC; cdr3_aa: CASSLIRGSRAQYF
j_call: TRBJ2-7; d_call: -; clone_size: -; v_call: TRBV14; cdr3_nt: TGTGCCAGCAGCCAAGCCTTTTGGGGGGCCGGTAGTCAGTACTTC; cdr3_aa: CASSQAFWGAGSQYF
j_call: TRBJ2-5; d_call: -; clone_size: few; v_call: TRBV7-2; cdr3_nt: TGTGCCAGCAGCGTCAGGGGTAGGGAGACCCAGTACTTC; cdr3_aa: CASSVRGRETQYF
j_call: TRBJ2-3; d_call: -; clone_size: few; v_call: TRBV2; cdr3_nt: TGTGCCAGCAGTGAAGGCGGGGTCGGCCGAGATACGCAGTATTTT; cdr3_aa: CASSEGGVGRDTQYF
j_call: TRBJ2-5; d_call: TRBD2; clone_size: -; v_call: TRBV10-3; cdr3_nt: TGTGCCATCAGTGGCTCTAGCGGAGAGACCCAGTACTTC; cdr3_aa: CAISGSSGETQYF
j_call: TRBJ2-1; d_call: TRBD2; clone_size: few; v_call: TRBV7-4; cdr3_nt: TGTGCCAGCAGCCAGACTCGGACTAGCTCGGGCAATGAGCAGTTCTTC; cdr3_aa: CASSQTRTSSGNEQFF
j_call: TRBJ2-4; d_call: -; clone_size: few; v_call: TRBV4-1; cdr3_nt: TGCGCCAGCAGCCTCTTAGGGCTGGCCAAAAACATTCAGTACTTC; cdr3_aa: CASSLLGLAKNIQYF
j_call: TRBJ2-7; d_call: -; clone_size: few; v_call: TRBV15; cdr3_nt: TGTGCCACCAGCGAGAGAAGCAACGAGCAGTACTTC; cdr3_aa: CATSERSNEQYF
j_call: TRBJ1-2; d_call: -; clone_size: -; v_call: TRBV30; cdr3_nt: TGTGCCCGGATAGGGGGAGACTATGGCTACACCTTC; cdr3_aa: CARIGGDYGYTF
j_call: TRBJ2-5; d_call: TRBD2; clone_size: few; v_call: TRBV6-5; cdr3_nt: TGTGCCAGCCGGACTAGCGGGAGTGGGAAGACCCAGTACTTC; cdr3_aa: CASRTSGSGKTQYF
j_call: TRBJ1-1; d_call: -; clone_size: -; v_call: TRBV2; cdr3_nt: TGTGCCAGTACCGGGACTCCAGTCACTGAAGCTTTCTTT; cdr3_aa: CASTGTPVTEAFF